These 31 T cell receptor beta chains originate from one sample sequenced in a study of shared clonotypes between healthy human individuals. Assay: immunoSEQ multiplex PCR; the TCRdb copy retains only in-frame clones and omits some. The repertoire includes under 2.5 million clones, about nine tenths of them detected once, and around 0.35% sits in the top ten. The sequenced sample consisted of naive CD4+ T cells from PBMCs. Indicated subset: CD45RA+ positively selected. These receptors originate from a young man in good health. Some clones in this sample may be carry-over from other donors' samples.

CDR3 region: CASSQGRGTGANVLTF. CDR3 sequence (DNA): TGCGCCAGCAGCCAGGGCAGGGGGACCGGGGCCAACGTCCTGACTTTC. The chain combines TRBV4-3 with TRBJ2-6; TRBD1 aligns across 7 bases. The CDR3 totals 16 residues. The germline gives CDR1 LGHNA, CDR2 YSLEER. Trimming at V came to 3 bases and at J to 4 bases, leaving 6 bases not matched to a gene.

The J gene is TRBJ2-7, the V gene TRBV7-9; TRBD2 aligns across 9 bases. Trimming removed 7 bases from V and 6 bases from J; junction bases left unmatched: 10. This CDR3 has 14 amino acids. Germline V gene lookup returns CDR1 SEHNR and CDR2 FQNEAQ (reference sequence). CDR3 sequence (DNA): TGTGCCAGCAACACTTGGCGGGAGGGGGGCGAGCAGTACTTC. It yields the protein CASNTWREGGEQYF. Full variable domain (rest looked up from reference TRBV7-9 and TRBJ2-7): DTGVSQNPRHKITKRGQNVTFRCDPISEHNRLYWYRQTLGQGPEFLTYFQNEAQLEKSRLLSDRFSAERPKGSFSTLEIQRTEQGDSAMYLCASNTWREGGEQYFGPGTRLTVT.

This CDR3 is CASSRLAGGLETQYF. The CDR3 region has the DNA TGCGCCAGCAGCCGACTAGCGGGAGGGCTTGAGACCCAGTACTTC. The rearrangement uses TRBV5-1 and TRBJ2-5, with 14 positions matching TRBD2. The CDR3 covers 15 residues. Trimming took 4 bases from V and 5 from J; bases not matched to a gene: 4. From germline, CDR1 is SGHRS and CDR2 YFSETQ. The variable domain in full, completed from reference TRBV5-1 and TRBJ2-5, reads KAGVTQTPRYLIKTRGQQVTLSCSPISGHRSVSWYQQTPGQGLQFLFEYFSETQRNKGNFPGRFSGRQFSNSRSEMNVSTLELGDSALYLCASSRLAGGLETQYFGPGTRLLVL.

The CDR3 DNA sequence: TGTGCCAGCAGCGCGCAACCCCAGACAGTCACAGATACGCAGTATTTT. Translated: CASSAQPQTVTDTQYF. The chain carries TRBV9 and TRBJ2-3; maybe TRBD1 (5 bases). V gave up 3 bases and J gave up 2 bases, with 16 bases separating them. The CDR3 loop spans 16 amino acids. Germline CDR1 and CDR2: SGDLS and YYNGEE.

The gene calls are TRBV2 and TRBJ1-2; D may be TRBD1 (5 bases). The CDR3 extends over 14 amino acids. Trimming pared 0 bases from V and 2 bases from J, leaving 7 bases between. Germline CDR1 and CDR2: SNHLY and FYNNEI. In DNA form, the CDR3 reads TGTGCCAGCAGTGAAGCGCGACAGAACTATGGCTACACCTTC. This gives the protein CASSEARQNYGYTF.

The chain uses TRBV7-3 and TRBJ2-1, with 7 bases fitting TRBD2. Germline V lookup: CDR1 SGHTA, CDR2 FQGTGA. The CDR3 has 15 residues. J lost 7 bases, V lost 2 bases, and 8 bases had no gene match. CDR3 region: CASSLAGAARNEQFF. CDR3 DNA sequence: TGTGCCAGCAGCTTAGCGGGAGCCGCGAGGAATGAGCAGTTCTTC.

The table lists this clone with a few counts. CDR3 DNA: TGTGCCAGCAGTACGGGAAGCTCCTATCAGCCCCAGCATTTT. It encodes CASSTGSSYQPQHF. The rearrangement links TRBV27 to TRBJ1-5; D is unclear. The V gene's germline CDR1 is MNHEY and CDR2 SMNVEV (reference sequence). V was pared by 5 bases and J by 5 bases, with 13 bases between. The CDR3 contains 14 residues.

V usage is TRBV11-2 and J usage is TRBJ2-7, with D perhaps TRBD1 or TRBD2 (5 bases each). The CDR3 consists of 14 residues. In germline, CDR1 is SGHAT, CDR2 FQNNGV. The V gene lost 4 bases and the J gene lost 1 base, with 11 bases spanning the gap. Written as DNA, the CDR3 is TGTGCCAGCAGCTGGTCAGGGACGTCCTACGAGCAGTACTTC. Its protein is CASSWSGTSYEQYF.

The V gene is TRBV7-3, the J gene TRBJ2-2, with D uncertain. The CDR3 runs 13 residues. Germline V lookup: CDR1 SGHTA, CDR2 FQGTGA. Deletions cut 4 bases from V and 8 bases from J, with 11 bases between. The DNA of the CDR3 is TGTGCCAGCAGCTCGCTGAGAGAGGGGGAGCTGTTTTTT. Protein product: CASSSLREGELFF.

The V and J genes are TRBV4-1 and TRBJ2-1; perhaps TRBD2 as D (7 bases). Germline lookup yields CDR1 MGHRA and CDR2 YSYEKL. There are 14 residues in the CDR3. The V gene lost 3 bases and the J gene lost 6 bases, with 12 bases spanning the gap. CDR3 sequence: CASSQGGAVNEQFF. The CDR3 nucleotides are TGCGCCAGCAGCCAGGGGGGGGCAGTCAATGAGCAGTTCTTC.

This CDR3 is CASSLGLVSYNEQFF. The CDR3 coding sequence is TGTGCCAGCAGCTTAGGACTAGTCTCCTACAATGAGCAGTTCTTC. The chain carries TRBV7-2 and TRBJ2-1, with D possibly matching TRBD2 (6 bases). Trimming pared 1 base from V and 0 bases from J, leaving 7 bases between. The CDR3 has 15 residues. Germline V gives CDR1 SGHTA, CDR2 FQGNSA.

This chain joins TRBV2 and TRBJ2-1; the D gene could be TRBD1 or TRBD2 (5 bases each). The CDR3 has 13 amino acids. Trimming left V 6 bases short and J 15 bases short, with 21 bases between. Per germline, CDR1 SNHLY and CDR2 FYNNEI. Here the CDR3 reads CASRTTAGTQRFF. CDR3 in DNA: TGTGCCAGCAGAACTACAGCCGGGACCCAGCGGTTCTTC.

This chain uses TRBV28 with TRBJ1-2; D ambiguous. The CDR3 consists of 13 residues. Germline values: CDR1 MDHEN, CDR2 SYDVKM. The germline V and J ends were trimmed by 6 bases and 7 bases, with 15 bases remaining between them. CDR3 in amino acids: CASRTLTVGGYTF. The CDR3 DNA is TGTGCCAGCAGGACTCTCACTGTGGGTGGCTACACCTTC.

The rearrangement links TRBV23-1 to TRBJ2-1, with TRBD1 identical over 8 bases. TRBV23-1 is assigned to the ORF class and has an uncertain function. This CDR3 has 17 residues. The V gene end was trimmed by 0 bases and the J gene end by 3 bases; junction bases not matched to a gene: 7. CDR3 DNA: TGCGCCAGCAGTCAATCGTCGGGACAGGACCTCTACAATGAGCAGTTCTTC. This encodes CASSQSSGQDLYNEQFF.

V is TRBV4-2 and J is TRBJ1-1; the match to TRBD1 covers 8 bases. Trimming at V came to 1 base and at J to 5 bases, leaving 12 bases not matched to a gene. This CDR3 region has 17 residues. CDR1 and CDR2 from the germline V gene are LGHNA and YNFKEQ. The CDR3 DNA is TGTGCCAGCAGCCAAGTCCTACTTTCGACAGGGGTTACTGAAGCTTTCTTT. Protein: CASSQVLLSTGVTEAFF.

V usage is TRBV6-1 and J usage is TRBJ1-2; D might be TRBD1 (5 bases). Germline CDR1 is MNHNS and CDR2 is SASEGT. V was trimmed by 7 bases and J by 0 bases, leaving 15 bases between them. This CDR3 comprises 15 residues. The CDR3 loop reads CASTRRDGANYGYTF. The CDR3 coding sequence is TGTGCCAGCACACGTAGGGACGGGGCTAACTATGGCTACACCTTC.

The V and J genes are TRBV28 and TRBJ2-1; D not resolved. Germline lookup yields CDR1 MDHEN and CDR2 SYDVKM. This CDR3 region has 14 residues. V was clipped by 4 bases and J by 3 bases, with 10 bases between them. The CDR3 DNA reads TGTGCCAGCAGTTCCCTCGAGGTCTACAATGAGCAGTTCTTC. This gives the protein CASSSLEVYNEQFF.

The gene calls are TRBV30 and TRBJ1-2; maybe TRBD1 (6 bases). Looked up from germline, CDR1 is GTSNPN and CDR2 is SVGIG (reference sequence). CDR3 size: 13 residues. Trimming took 5 bases from V and 4 from J, leaving 14 bases between them. CDR3 DNA sequence: TGTGCCTGGGGGCCGGGGGCCATCTATGGCTACACCTTC. As protein: CAWGPGAIYGYTF.

The chain combines TRBV11-2 with TRBJ2-7; D ambiguous. The V gene's germline CDR1 is SGHAT and CDR2 FQNNGV. The CDR3 loop spans 14 amino acids. Trimming shortened V by 4 bases and J by 3 bases, and 13 bases separated the two germline ends. The CDR3 protein is CASSSRLPLYEQYF. Here the CDR3 DNA reads TGTGCCAGCAGCTCGCGCCTACCACTCTACGAGCAGTACTTC.

Of note for this clone: This same CDR3 is encoded by further DNA sequences in the sample. This chain connects TRBV6-6 to TRBJ2-3; D remains ambiguous. The CDR3 length is 12 residues. Trimming pared 1 base from V and 4 bases from J, leaving 3 bases between. CDR1 is MNHNY and CDR2 is SVGAGI in the germline V gene (reference sequence). Written as DNA, the CDR3 is TGTGCCAGCAGTTACTTAGCAGATACGCAGTATTTT. This gives the protein CASSYLADTQYF.

The V and J genes are TRBV7-2 and TRBJ2-6; 11 bases map to TRBD1. Unmatched junction bases numbered 8, after V lost 7 bases and J lost 3 bases. Germline V gives CDR1 SGHTA, CDR2 FQGNSA. The CDR3 has 17 residues. The CDR3 is CASMARTGGNGANVLTF. The CDR3 DNA is TGTGCCAGCATGGCCCGGACAGGGGGCAATGGGGCCAACGTCCTGACTTTC. Based on the CDR3 plus reference TRBV7-2 and TRBJ2-6, the full variable domain is GAGVSQSPSNKVTEKGKDVELRCDPISGHTALYWYRQSLGQGLEFLIYFQGNSAPDKSGLPSDRFSAERTGGSVSTLTIQRTQQEDSAVYLCASMARTGGNGANVLTFGAGSRLTVL.

The chain uses TRBV2 and TRBJ1-2; the D gene is possibly TRBD1 (6 bases). The V gene's germline CDR1 is SNHLY and CDR2 FYNNEI. This CDR3 has 13 amino acids. V lost 4 bases, J lost 5 bases, and 11 bases lay in between. CDR3 region: CASSVVQGYGYTF. In nucleotides, the CDR3 is TGTGCCAGCAGTGTGGTTCAGGGGTATGGCTACACCTTC.

The rearrangement joins TRBV7-9 to TRBJ1-1; D is possibly TRBD1 (6 bases). V lost 4 bases to trimming and J lost 1 base, with 10 bases between them. CDR3 length equals 14 residues. Germline V gene data show CDR1 as SEHNR and CDR2 as FQNEAQ (reference sequence). The CDR3 DNA reads TGTGCCAGCAGCTACGACAGGTGGAACACTGAAGCTTTCTTT. Translating gives CASSYDRWNTEAFF. The full variable domain, completed using reference TRBV7-9 and TRBJ1-1, is DTGVSQNPRHKITKRGQNVTFRCDPISEHNRLYWYRQTLGQGPEFLTYFQNEAQLEKSRLLSDRFSAERPKGSFSTLEIQRTEQGDSAMYLCASSYDRWNTEAFFGQGTRLTVV.

CDR3 sequence (DNA): TGTGCCAGCACCCCGACAAGGACAGTCGCGGGGTACGAGCAGTACTTC. This encodes CASTPTRTVAGYEQYF. The chain joins TRBV27 to TRBJ2-7, with D possibly called TRBD1 or TRBD2 (6 bases each). V lost 7 bases to trimming and J lost 4 bases, with 23 bases between them. Germline V gives CDR1 MNHEY, CDR2 SMNVEV (reference sequence). This CDR3 contains 16 residues.

This rearrangement joins TRBV2 to TRBJ2-7; D tentatively reads TRBD1 or TRBD2 (5 bases each). The CDR3 covers 15 residues. The germline V and J ends were trimmed by 4 bases and 6 bases, with 19 bases remaining between them. The germline V gene has CDR1 SNHLY and CDR2 FYNNEI. The CDR3 coding sequence is TGTGCCAGCAGTGGATCCGGGACGGGGAATTCCGAGCAGTACTTC. Its protein is CASSGSGTGNSEQYF. The full variable domain, in which reference TRBV2 and TRBJ2-7 provide the parts outside the CDR3, is EPEVTQTPSHQVTQMGQEVILRCVPISNHLYFYWYRQILGQKVEFLVSFYNNEISEKSEIFDDQFSVERPDGSNFTLKIRSTKLEDSAMYFCASSGSGTGNSEQYFGPGTRLTVT.

The chain joins TRBV4-1 to TRBJ1-1; D gene unclear. The V end was cut by 6 bases, the J end by 3 bases, with 20 bases between. Per the germline V gene, CDR1 is MGHRA and CDR2 is YSYEKL. CDR3 length equals 16 residues. The CDR3: CASRAPAPARHTEAFF. DNA of the CDR3: TGCGCCAGCAGGGCCCCGGCCCCGGCGAGGCACACTGAAGCTTTCTTT.

The rearrangement links TRBV30 to TRBJ1-5; a weak D match, TRBD1 (5 bases). Trimming took off 4 bases at V and 7 bases at J, with 14 bases between the two ends. The CDR3 is 13 amino acids. Germline V gene data show CDR1 as GTSNPN and CDR2 as SVGIG (reference sequence). In DNA form, the CDR3 reads TGTGCCTGGACCCGCGGACAATTACAGCCCCAGCATTTT. It yields the protein CAWTRGQLQPQHF.

The J gene is TRBJ2-7, the V gene TRBV14, with D maybe TRBD1 (6 bases). CDR3 size: 16 residues. V gave up 3 bases and J gave up 5 bases, with 20 bases separating them. CDR1 and CDR2 (germline): SGHDN, FVKESK. CDR3 amino acids: CASSQTRLWSGDEQYF. The CDR3 DNA reads as TGTGCCAGCAGCCAGACAAGATTATGGTCAGGGGACGAGCAGTACTTC.

The gene calls are TRBV28 and TRBJ2-1; the match to TRBD2 covers 10 bases. The V gene end was trimmed by 8 bases and the J gene end by 0 bases; junction bases not matched to a gene: 13. Germline V gene data show CDR1 as MDHEN and CDR2 as SYDVKM. The CDR3 sequence is 18 residues long. CDR3 protein: CASHNLAGVLSSYNEQFF. The CDR3, as DNA: TGTGCCAGCCATAATCTAGCGGGAGTCCTCAGCTCCTACAATGAGCAGTTCTTC.

The chain is built from TRBV6-1 and TRBJ2-3, with 8 bases identical to TRBD2. This CDR3 is 15 amino acids long. In germline, CDR1 is MNHNS, CDR2 SASEGT. Trimming at V came to 5 bases and at J to 0 bases, leaving 4 bases not matched to a gene. This CDR3 is CASSIVAGSTDTQYF. The CDR3 DNA is TGTGCCAGCAGTATCGTAGCGGGGAGCACAGATACGCAGTATTTT.

This chain joins TRBV5-3 and TRBJ1-1; TRBD1 agrees at 7 bases. TRBV5-3 is given ORF status, its function remaining uncertain. CDR3 length: 18 amino acids. The junction had 18 bases not matched to a gene; V was cut back by 0 bases and J by 7 bases. CDR3 residues: CARSLGYLTGALPLEAFF. In nucleotides, the CDR3 is TGTGCCAGAAGCTTGGGTTATTTAACAGGGGCCCTACCCCTTGAAGCTTTCTTT.